The 6 T cell receptor beta chains below come from one sample, sequenced in a study of monozygotic twins with inflammatory bowel disease. Each CDR3 protein gets one entry in TCRdb, which reprocessed the 5' RACE reads and gives no DNA. This table holds under 350,000 distinct CDR3 sequences. Sequencing used blood. The receptor source for this set is a human donor with ulcerative colitis or Crohn's disease, or a healthy co-twin of an affected twin (not recorded which).

The chain employs TRBV9 and TRBJ2-1; checking the TCRdb D call of TRBD2 is not possible without DNA. Germline-derived CDR1 and CDR2 are SGDLS and YYNGEE. This CDR3 comprises 15 residues. CDR3 sequence reads: CASSVTGGSGNEQFF.

The chain employs TRBV29-1 and TRBJ1-2; absent DNA, TCRdb's TRBD1 call cannot be checked. This CDR3 is built from 13 residues. Germline CDR1 and CDR2: SQVTM and ANQGSEA. CDR3 sequence: CSVGAGLGYGYTF.

The V and J genes are TRBV6-1 and TRBJ1-1; TCRdb gives TRBD1 as the D gene, but with no DNA this cannot be confirmed. The CDR3 has 15 residues. CDR1 and CDR2 (germline): MNHNS, SASEGT. The CDR3 loop reads CASSDLRGVKTEAFF.

The J gene is TRBJ1-2, the V gene TRBV5-4. Germline V lookup: CDR1 SGHNT, CDR2 YYREEE (reference sequence). The CDR3 is made up of 14 amino acids. CDR3: CASSLGRSNYGYTF. The full variable domain, with the rest looked up from reference TRBV5-4 and TRBJ1-2, is ETGVTQSPTHLIKTRGQQVTLRCSSQSGHNTVSWYQQALGQGPQFIFQYYREEENGRGNFPPRFSGLQFPNYSSELNVNALELDDSALYLCASSLGRSNYGYTFGSGTRLTVV.

The chain couples TRBV7-8 to TRBJ1-2; TCRdb selects TRBD1, and the lack of DNA leaves this call unchecked. CDR1 and CDR2 (germline): SGHVS, FQNEAQ. The CDR3 contains 15 residues. The CDR3 region is CASSAGTGFFDGYTF. The full variable domain, its missing parts supplied by reference TRBV7-8 and TRBJ1-2, is GAGVSQSPRYKVAKRGQDVALRCDPISGHVSLFWYQQALGQGPEFLTYFQNEAQLDKSGLPSDRFFAERPEGSVSTLKIQRTQQEDSAVYLCASSAGTGFFDGYTFGSGTRLTVV.

The chain recombines TRBV7-9 with TRBJ2-5. The CDR3 is made up of 13 amino acids. CDR1 and CDR2 from the germline V gene are SEHNR and FQNEAQ (reference sequence). The CDR3 sequence: CASSLRHGLTQYF. Supplemented by reference TRBV7-9 and TRBJ2-5, the full variable domain reads DTGVSQNPRHKITKRGQNVTFRCDPISEHNRLYWYRQTLGQGPEFLTYFQNEAQLEKSRLLSDRFSAERPKGSFSTLEIQRTEQGDSAMYLCASSLRHGLTQYFGPGTRLLVL.